This record covers a single T cell receptor (beta chain). Its antigen is still unknown. No much larger clone exists at a distance of one base, and base qualities are not known. This sample was included in a study of blood T cell repertoires in COVID-19 (dated by TCRdb to about 2020). Context from the whole study: Samples from collaborators originated in the United States, Italy and Spain and spanned both the acute and convalescent phases of COVID-19. Where HLA class I and class II types were available, the types were taken from metadata supplied by the sample provider, not from assay-based typing. A de-identified subject ID, COVID-19 status, age in years and sex were almost always included in the sample metadata. The prospective study material was composed of cDNA or gDNA derived from T cells, B-cell-depleted T cells, or PBMCs. Samples were obtained from the ongoing ImmuneRACE study (first 160 participants) and from 1,254 subjects provided by 6 global collaborators. Deeply sampled blood TCRbeta repertoires from subjects exposed to, actively infected with, or recovered from COVID-19 were included in the dataset. A freely available public database, intended as a resource for researchers studying the immune response to SARS-CoV-2, is where the repertoires were released.

The CDR3 covers 15 residues, taking in both the cysteine and the phenylalanine. Only the CDR3 DNA is retained, 45 bases long and in frame from the first base. The germline V gene encodes CDR1 KGHSH and CDR2 LQKENI. V and J are truncated by 1 base and 4 bases respectively, leaving an intervening sequence of 13 bases. TCRbeta CDR3 regions were amplified from genomic DNA using the immunoSEQ Assay, a bias-controlled multiplex PCR. The study's processing was this. Nucleated cell counts per sample were estimated from amplification of reference gene primers within the assay. Sequence reads were collapsed and filtered to measure the absolute abundance of every unique TCRbeta CDR3 rearrangement. For each sample, productive Simpson clonality was calculated as the square root of Simpson's diversity index over productive rearrangements. TCRdb provides this immuneACCESS table in a form limited to in-frame rearrangements. Some clones are lacking; in checked studies, under half of them reflect an unresolved V gene, and why the rest are absent is not known. V, J and clone size derive from that table, while D and trimming were established from the DNA sequence. The sample table holds 100,000 to 150,000 clones, of which about 81% were seen once. The ten largest clones capture roughly 4% of the sample.

Collaborating institutions collected whole blood in K2EDTA tubes following their own protocols. For TCRbeta analysis, collaborators shipped samples in one of three forms: frozen whole blood, isolated PBMCs, or DNA extracted from either of those sample types. The paper's findings and limits, for the study overall: The quantity of clinical and demographic metadata differed by source and by participant and was supplied without curation.

This sequence uses TRBV18 and TRBJ1-2, with the D gene uncertain. Sequences were obtained from peripheral blood. This receptor was identified in a woman in her fifties or sixties with acute or convalescent COVID-19. The DNA sequence is given as TGTGCCAGCTCACCACTAGAACAGATCTCCTATGGCTACACCTTC. The encoded protein is CASSPLEQISYGYTF.